The present T cell receptor (beta chain) was sequenced within a study of CXCR3-negative and CXCR3-positive naive CD8 T cells. Broader study findings: CXCR3-expressing naive cells carried TRB CDR3s more hydrophobic than those of CXCR3-negative naive cells.

cDNA libraries for TRB were generated by 5' RACE incorporating UMI labels. TCRdb reprocessed the 5' RACE reads and reports one entry per CDR3 protein, with no DNA. This sample's table reports 60,000 to 65,000 distinct CDR3 sequences. With 300,000 cells each, the CD8+ T cell subsets were individually sorted in triplicate. A remark on this clonotype: The target antigen is unknown.

CDR1 is MNHEY and CDR2 is SVGEGT in the germline V gene. This CDR3 is 11 amino acids long. This chain joins TRBV6-2 or TRBV6-3 and TRBJ2-5; TCRdb proposes TRBD1, but this gene call is untestable without DNA. This TCR was recovered from a human donor in good health. Some clones in this sample may be carry-over from other donors' samples. The sequenced sample consisted of naive CXCR3+ CD8+ T cells from blood. Subset reported: CD45RO-CCR7+CD27+CD95- naive CD8+ T cells expressing CXCR3 (TNR3+). CDR3 sequence: CASGPWETQYF.